Below, 12 T cell receptor beta chains from the same sample are listed, as sequenced in a study of cytomegalovirus exposure and HLA in healthy donors. PCR was performed using 60 Vbeta and 13 Jbeta primers. The assay was immunoSEQ multiplex PCR, and TCRdb's table has in-frame clones only and misses some. Of roughly 100,000 clones in the sample, around 63% were seen once. The sequenced sample consisted of PBMCs. The receptors were sampled from a human donor in good health.

This chain connects TRBV19 to TRBJ1-1; a weak D match, TRBD1 (5 bases). Trimming removed 3 bases at V and 1 base at J, with 9 bases between. CDR1 is LNHDA and CDR2 is SQIVND in the germline V gene (reference sequence). The CDR3 has 14 amino acids. The CDR3 spells CASSMGGTNTEAFF. DNA of the CDR3: TGTGCCAGTAGTATGGGGGGGACGAACACTGAAGCTTTCTTT.

This chain uses TRBV5-5 with TRBJ2-7; 9 bases line up with TRBD2. Germline trimming cut 2 bases from V and 1 base from J; bases unmatched to any gene: 7. The CDR3 loop spans 16 amino acids. CDR1 and CDR2 (germline): SGHKS, YYEKEE (reference sequence). DNA of the CDR3: TGTGCCAGCAGCTTCGGTGCTAGCGGGATGTCCTACGAGCAGTACTTC. The encoded protein is CASSFGASGMSYEQYF. Filled out from reference TRBV5-5 and TRBJ2-7, the complete variable domain reads DAGVTQSPTHLIKTRGQQVTLRCSPISGHKSVSWYQQVLGQGPQFIFQYYEKEERGRGNFPDRFSARQFPNYSSELNVNALLLGDSALYLCASSFGASGMSYEQYFGPGTRLTVT.

The chain recombines TRBV6-5 with TRBJ1-1, with unresolved D. Between the trimmed V and J ends, which lost 2 bases and 2 bases, there was a span of 9 bases. CDR3 length equals 14 residues. In germline, CDR1 is MNHEY, CDR2 SVGAGI. In DNA, the CDR3 is TGTGCCAGCAGTTACACCGAGGGTAACACTGAAGCTTTCTTT. It is translated as CASSYTEGNTEAFF.

The count of this clone is one. The chain joins TRBV11-2 to TRBJ2-7; D is perhaps TRBD1 (5 bases). Germline CDR1 and CDR2: SGHAT and FQNNGV. This CDR3 contains 12 residues. V was pared by 4 bases and J by 8 bases, with 12 bases between. CDR3 bases: TGTGCCAGCAGCTACATCGACAGAAAGCAGTACTTC. This sequence encodes CASSYIDRKQYF.

J is TRBJ2-3 and V is TRBV7-9, with 13 bases lining up with TRBD2. Germline trimming cut 5 bases from V and 6 bases from J; bases unmatched to any gene: 8. The CDR3 extends over 16 amino acids. Germline V CDR1 and CDR2: SEHNR, FQNEAQ (reference sequence). The CDR3 DNA reads as TGTGCCAGCAGCCTCAGGACTAGCGGGAGAGGTGATACGCAGTATTTT. Translation: CASSLRTSGRGDTQYF.

The rearrangement links TRBV19 to TRBJ2-1; TRBD2 matches 12 bases. The germline V gene encodes CDR1 LNHDA and CDR2 SQIVND (reference sequence). V lost 5 bases to trimming and J lost 7 bases; unmatched junction nucleotides: 6. The CDR3 extends over 15 amino acids. The CDR3 DNA is TGTGCCAGTAGTCGGACGGGACTAGCGGGTAATGAGCAGTTCTTC. Translating it yields CASSRTGLAGNEQFF.

This clone occurred a few times. CDR3 amino acids: CASSPGLAGSTDTQYF. In nucleotides, the CDR3 is TGTGCCAGCAGTCCCGGACTAGCGGGGAGCACAGATACGCAGTATTTT. The chain employs TRBV28 and TRBJ2-3, with 12 bases fitting TRBD2. CDR1 and CDR2 from the germline V gene are MDHEN and SYDVKM. V lost 5 bases and J lost 0; bases outside the gene matches: 3. The CDR3 covers 16 residues.

CDR3 protein: CASSLVRGTSGTNQETQYF. Here the CDR3 DNA reads TGTGCCAGCAGCTTAGTTCGTGGGACTAGCGGGACTAATCAAGAGACCCAGTACTTC. The chain recombines TRBV7-9 with TRBJ2-5; 13 bases align to TRBD2. CDR1 and CDR2 (germline): SEHNR, FQNEAQ (reference sequence). V shed 1 base, J shed 2 bases, and the junction held 10 bases outside the gene matches. CDR3 length: 19 amino acids. The full variable domain, rest sourced from reference TRBV7-9 and TRBJ2-5, is DTGVSQNPRHKITKRGQNVTFRCDPISEHNRLYWYRQTLGQGPEFLTYFQNEAQLEKSRLLSDRFSAERPKGSFSTLEIQRTEQGDSAMYLCASSLVRGTSGTNQETQYFGPGTRLLVL.

The chain links TRBV30 to TRBJ1-2; 8 bases are a match to TRBD1. The CDR3 length is 11 residues. V shed 3 bases, J shed 7 bases, and the junction held 1 base outside the gene matches. Germline assignment: CDR1 GTSNPN and CDR2 SVGIG (reference sequence). CDR3 coding DNA: TGTGCCTGGAGGACAGGGGTTGGCTACACCTTC. Translating it yields CAWRTGVGYTF. Combining the CDR3 with reference TRBV30 and TRBJ1-2 gives the whole variable domain SQTIHQWPATLVQPVGSPLSLECTVEGTSNPNLYWYRQAAGRGLQLLFYSVGIGQISSEVPQNLSASRPQDRQFILSSKKLLLSDSGFYLCAWRTGVGYTFGSGTRLTVV.

This clone was recorded once. The rearrangement joins TRBV27 to TRBJ1-4, with unresolved D. CDR1 is MNHEY, CDR2 SMNVEV, per germline (reference sequence). V was shortened by 4 bases and J by 7 bases, with 10 bases between the two germline ends. CDR3 length: 13 residues. The CDR3 DNA is TGTGCCAGCAGTTCATCCTACCGTGAAAAACTGTTTTTT. Protein sequence: CASSSSYREKLFF.

This chain uses TRBV5-1 with TRBJ1-2; 9 bases map to TRBD1. Germline-derived CDR1 and CDR2 are SGHRS and YFSETQ. This CDR3 spans 16 amino acids. Trimming removed 4 bases from V and 8 bases from J; junction bases left unmatched: 15. Written as DNA, the CDR3 is TGCGCCAGCAGCCCCCGGACAGGGGAGAGGAGGGAAGGCTACACCTTC. It specifies CASSPRTGERREGYTF.

V gene TRBV30 combines with J gene TRBJ1-6; D ambiguous. Germline values: CDR1 GTSNPN, CDR2 SVGIG (reference sequence). The CDR3 covers 16 residues. Trimming stripped 4 bases from V and 3 bases from J, with 16 bases between. This CDR3 reads CAWNQRVAYYNSPLHF. The CDR3, as DNA: TGTGCCTGGAATCAACGGGTAGCCTACTATAATTCACCCCTCCACTTT.